Listed below are T cell receptor beta chains from one sample, sequenced in a study of T cell repertoires in cytomegalovirus infection. The antigens for these receptors are not known. TCRdb passed the reads through MiXCR, listing each CDR3 protein once. The sample carries 550,000 to 850,000 distinct CDR3 sequences, approximately 33% recorded once. Specimen: cultured PBMCs, collected from culture after CMV antigen stimulation. These receptors were taken from a human donor in good health (CMV status not recorded). Some clones in this sample may be carry-over from other donors' samples. Both conserved end residues are part of each CDR3. The D gene is left open where the match is weak. The size of a clone is reported for some rows only, either as once, few or many, or as a class for expanded clones.

J	D	size	V	DNA	CDR3
TRBJ1-5	.	.	TRBV11-2	TGTGCCAGCAGCTTAAGGGATGGGATAGGGTGGCCCCAGCATTTT	CASSLRDGIGWPQHF
TRBJ1-1	TRBD1	many	TRBV7-8	TGTGCCAGCAGCCCACGAAGGGGGGGACAGGGGGCGCGGAACACTGAAGCTTTCTTT	CASSPRRGGQGARNTEAFF
TRBJ1-2	.	.	TRBV20-1	TGCAGTGCTAGAGTAGGCGTGGGAGGCTACACCTTC	CSARVGVGGYTF
TRBJ2-1	.	few	TRBV7-2	TGTGCCAGCAGCCCGTCCGGGGGAAACAATGAGCAGTTCTTC	CASSPSGGNNEQFF
TRBJ2-7	.	few	TRBV7-2	TGTGCCAGCACCCCGGCGGAGGTCTACGAGCAGTACTTC	CASTPAEVYEQYF
TRBJ2-7	.	many	TRBV7-9	TGTGCCAGCAGCTCAGGGACCTCTTCCTACGAGCAGTACTTC	CASSSGTSSYEQYF
TRBJ2-5	TRBD2	few	TRBV7-2	TGTGCCAGCAGCCCCCCAGCGGGGGGGCTCGAGACCCAGTACTTC	CASSPPAGGLETQYF
TRBJ1-6	.	few	TRBV10-3	TGTGCCATCAGTGAGTCCTGGACAGCAACTAATTCACCCCTCCACTTT	CAISESWTATNSPLHF
TRBJ1-6	.	few	TRBV11-2	TGTGCCAGCAGGAGGGACGCTTATAATTCACCCCTCCACTTT	CASRRDAYNSPLHF
TRBJ2-2	TRBD2	few	TRBV7-2	TGTGCCAGCAGCTCGCTAGCGGGGGGGCGAACCGGGGAGCTGTTTTTT	CASSSLAGGRTGELFF
TRBJ1-1	.	.	TRBV15	TGTGCCACCAGCCCCGACCGACAGTTGAACACTGAAGCTTTCTTT	CATSPDRQLNTEAFF
TRBJ2-1	.	.	TRBV2	TGTGCCAGCAGGGAGGACGCTAATGAGCAGTTCTTC	CASREDANEQFF
TRBJ2-1	TRBD2	few	TRBV2	TGTGCCAGCAGTAAACTAGCGGTCTACAATGAGCAGTTCTTC	CASSKLAVYNEQFF
TRBJ1-1	.	once	TRBV25-1	TGTGCCAGCGCCAAAGCAGCAAACACTGAAGCTTTCTTT	CASAKAANTEAFF
TRBJ1-6	TRBD1	once	TRBV28	TGTGCCAGCACCCCAGACAGGGGAGGCTCACCCCTCCACTTT	CASTPDRGGSPLHF